This T cell receptor (beta chain) emerged from a study of radiotherapy plus CTLA-4 blockade in lung cancer. Study-wide background: Around a sixth of patients responded objectively, and 31% achieved disease control.

Data came from immunoSEQ multiplex PCR; TCRdb stores just in-frame clones and leaves some out. The table shows about 98,000 clones, with around 86% occurring only once. V dropped 6 bases and J dropped 5 bases, with 15 bases sitting between them. In germline, CDR1 is SGHRS, CDR2 YFSETQ. The CDR3 loop spans 13 amino acids. Study results and caveats: In blood, tumor-derived TCR clones expanded after radiotherapy plus ipilimumab. Early blood T cell clone dynamics, with interferon-beta, were reported to best predict response.

As to this clone: Its target is unknown.

It was focal radiation plus CTLA-4 blockade with ipilimumab that patients with chemo-refractory metastatic non-small-cell lung cancer received. The clonotype comes from a human donor with non-small cell lung cancer who had a partial response to radiotherapy plus ipilimumab. Sequencing was performed on peripheral blood, taken from a patient treated with radiotherapy plus ipilimumab. The chain recombines TRBV5-1 with TRBJ2-7; the D gene is possibly TRBD2 (6 bases). The CDR3 here is CASNPNSGDEQYF. In nucleotides, the CDR3 is TGCGCCAGCAACCCCAATAGCGGCGACGAGCAGTACTTC.